This T cell receptor (beta chain) was sequenced for a study of PD-1 blockade in classical Hodgkin lymphoma. This CDR3 has 14 amino acids. V gave up 0 bases and J gave up 0 bases, with 3 bases separating them. Germline CDR1 is SGHRS and CDR2 is YFSETQ. Concerning this clone: The antigen is not known.

The study's findings and limits: Complete responders entered with baseline diversity on par with newly diagnosed patients, the results showed.

The method was immunoSEQ multiplex PCR; TCRdb's version includes in-frame clones alone and lacks a portion of them. Among fewer than 15,000 clones listed, about 91% were seen once. Brentuximab vedotin exposure varied, and every patient relapsed after autologous stem cell transplantation. The V gene is TRBV5-1, the J gene TRBJ1-4; D is unresolved. The sequenced sample was peripheral blood mononuclear cells (PBMCs), obtained at baseline. The clonotype was recovered from a human donor with classical Hodgkin lymphoma. The CDR3 nucleotides are TGCGCCAGCAGCTTGGTTGCAACTAATGAAAAACTGTTTTTT. It translates to CASSLVATNEKLFF.